The 9 T cell receptor beta chains below come from one sample, sequenced in a study of T cells in narcolepsy. Clones were read by immunoSEQ multiplex PCR, and TCRdb kept only the in-frame ones, dropping some. The repertoire holds some 37,000 clones, with about 85% as singletons. The source material was CD45RA- memory CD4+ T cells from PBMCs. The receptors originated from a human donor with narcolepsy.

J is TRBJ1-2 and V is TRBV28; D not resolved. CDR1 and CDR2 from the germline V gene are MDHEN and SYDVKM. This CDR3 is 14 amino acids long. Between the trimmed V and J ends, which lost 2 bases and 1 base, there was a span of 8 bases. The CDR3 loop is CASSLKGGNYGYTF. The CDR3 coding sequence is TGTGCCAGCAGTTTAAAGGGCGGTAACTATGGCTACACCTTC.

The CDR3 protein is CASSLVGTSGVSRNEQFF. CDR3 in DNA: TGTGCCAGCAGCTTAGTGGGGACTAGCGGGGTATCGAGGAATGAGCAGTTCTTC. The V call is TRBV7-9, the J call TRBJ2-1, with 13 bases lining up with TRBD2. Germline V gene lookup returns CDR1 SEHNR and CDR2 FQNEAQ (reference sequence). J gave up 7 bases and V 1 base, and 10 bases lay outside the gene matches. This CDR3 contains 18 residues. The whole variable domain, remainder taken from reference TRBV7-9 and TRBJ2-1, is DTGVSQNPRHKITKRGQNVTFRCDPISEHNRLYWYRQTLGQGPEFLTYFQNEAQLEKSRLLSDRFSAERPKGSFSTLEIQRTEQGDSAMYLCASSLVGTSGVSRNEQFFGPGTRLTVL.

The chain employs TRBV25-1 and TRBJ1-4, with D tentatively TRBD1 (5 bases). V was clipped by 3 bases and J by 8 bases, with 13 bases between them. This CDR3 spans 14 amino acids. The germline V gene has CDR1 MGHDK and CDR2 SYGVNS. The CDR3 region has the DNA TGTGCCAGCAGTGATGAGGGGCCGGGAGAAAAACTGTTTTTT. The encoded protein is CASSDEGPGEKLFF.

The chain recombines TRBV5-1 with TRBJ2-5; TRBD1 might be the D (6 bases). V lost 0 bases and J 3 bases, leaving 9 bases between the germline ends. CDR3 length: 14 residues. CDR1 is SGHRS and CDR2 is YFSETQ in the germline V gene. CDR3 nucleotide sequence: TGCGCCAGCAGCTTGGTTGCAGGGGAAGAGACCCAGTACTTC. Translation: CASSLVAGEETQYF. Supplemented by reference TRBV5-1 and TRBJ2-5, the full variable domain reads KAGVTQTPRYLIKTRGQQVTLSCSPISGHRSVSWYQQTPGQGLQFLFEYFSETQRNKGNFPGRFSGRQFSNSRSEMNVSTLELGDSALYLCASSLVAGEETQYFGPGTRLLVL.

J is TRBJ2-3 and V is TRBV7-9, with a possible D match to TRBD1 (5 bases). This CDR3 contains 16 residues. Germline V gene sequence: CDR1 SEHNR, CDR2 FQNEAQ (reference sequence). Trimming took off 5 bases at V and 5 bases at J, with 20 bases between the two ends. This CDR3 is CASSPGQASRGDTQYF. Written as DNA, the CDR3 is TGTGCCAGCAGCCCCGGACAAGCCTCCCGAGGAGATACGCAGTATTTT.

V and J are TRBV2 and TRBJ2-7; D is ambiguous. V lost 1 base and J 4 bases, leaving 17 bases between the germline ends. The CDR3 is 16 amino acids. Germline CDR1 reads SNHLY; CDR2 reads FYNNEI. The CDR3, as DNA: TGTGCCAGCAGTGAAGACCGGGCCGCGAATGCTTACGAGCAGTACTTC. Translating it yields CASSEDRAANAYEQYF. The full variable domain, its missing parts supplied by reference TRBV2 and TRBJ2-7, is EPEVTQTPSHQVTQMGQEVILRCVPISNHLYFYWYRQILGQKVEFLVSFYNNEISEKSEIFDDQFSVERPDGSNFTLKIRSTKLEDSAMYFCASSEDRAANAYEQYFGPGTRLTVT.

This sequence joins TRBV9 and TRBJ1-5, with D hard to call. The CDR3 spans 13 residues. CDR1 SGDLS and CDR2 YYNGEE come from the germline V gene. V was cut by 7 bases and J by 9 bases, with 17 bases left in between. CDR3 sequence reads: CASGLAFDTPQHF. The CDR3 DNA reads TGTGCCAGCGGGCTGGCTTTCGATACGCCCCAGCATTTT.

Here the CDR3 DNA reads TGTGCCAGTACCCAAGGAGGGTCCGGGACAGGGGCGTACGAGCAGTACTTC. This encodes CASTQGGSGTGAYEQYF. This rearrangement joins TRBV19 to TRBJ2-7, with 10 positions matching TRBD1. The trim removed 7 bases at V and 4 bases at J, leaving 16 bases unmatched. The CDR3 sequence is 17 residues long. The germline CDR1 and CDR2 sequences are LNHDA and SQIVND (reference sequence).

J is TRBJ1-4 and V is TRBV29-1; tentatively, D is TRBD1 (5 bases). The CDR3 totals 14 residues. Between the trimmed V and J ends, which lost 6 bases and 5 bases, there was a span of 16 bases. The germline CDR1 and CDR2 sequences are SQVTM and ANQGSEA. The CDR3 sequence is CSVTPGIGNEKLFF. The DNA for the CDR3 is TGCAGCGTGACCCCAGGGATAGGGAATGAAAAACTGTTTTTT.